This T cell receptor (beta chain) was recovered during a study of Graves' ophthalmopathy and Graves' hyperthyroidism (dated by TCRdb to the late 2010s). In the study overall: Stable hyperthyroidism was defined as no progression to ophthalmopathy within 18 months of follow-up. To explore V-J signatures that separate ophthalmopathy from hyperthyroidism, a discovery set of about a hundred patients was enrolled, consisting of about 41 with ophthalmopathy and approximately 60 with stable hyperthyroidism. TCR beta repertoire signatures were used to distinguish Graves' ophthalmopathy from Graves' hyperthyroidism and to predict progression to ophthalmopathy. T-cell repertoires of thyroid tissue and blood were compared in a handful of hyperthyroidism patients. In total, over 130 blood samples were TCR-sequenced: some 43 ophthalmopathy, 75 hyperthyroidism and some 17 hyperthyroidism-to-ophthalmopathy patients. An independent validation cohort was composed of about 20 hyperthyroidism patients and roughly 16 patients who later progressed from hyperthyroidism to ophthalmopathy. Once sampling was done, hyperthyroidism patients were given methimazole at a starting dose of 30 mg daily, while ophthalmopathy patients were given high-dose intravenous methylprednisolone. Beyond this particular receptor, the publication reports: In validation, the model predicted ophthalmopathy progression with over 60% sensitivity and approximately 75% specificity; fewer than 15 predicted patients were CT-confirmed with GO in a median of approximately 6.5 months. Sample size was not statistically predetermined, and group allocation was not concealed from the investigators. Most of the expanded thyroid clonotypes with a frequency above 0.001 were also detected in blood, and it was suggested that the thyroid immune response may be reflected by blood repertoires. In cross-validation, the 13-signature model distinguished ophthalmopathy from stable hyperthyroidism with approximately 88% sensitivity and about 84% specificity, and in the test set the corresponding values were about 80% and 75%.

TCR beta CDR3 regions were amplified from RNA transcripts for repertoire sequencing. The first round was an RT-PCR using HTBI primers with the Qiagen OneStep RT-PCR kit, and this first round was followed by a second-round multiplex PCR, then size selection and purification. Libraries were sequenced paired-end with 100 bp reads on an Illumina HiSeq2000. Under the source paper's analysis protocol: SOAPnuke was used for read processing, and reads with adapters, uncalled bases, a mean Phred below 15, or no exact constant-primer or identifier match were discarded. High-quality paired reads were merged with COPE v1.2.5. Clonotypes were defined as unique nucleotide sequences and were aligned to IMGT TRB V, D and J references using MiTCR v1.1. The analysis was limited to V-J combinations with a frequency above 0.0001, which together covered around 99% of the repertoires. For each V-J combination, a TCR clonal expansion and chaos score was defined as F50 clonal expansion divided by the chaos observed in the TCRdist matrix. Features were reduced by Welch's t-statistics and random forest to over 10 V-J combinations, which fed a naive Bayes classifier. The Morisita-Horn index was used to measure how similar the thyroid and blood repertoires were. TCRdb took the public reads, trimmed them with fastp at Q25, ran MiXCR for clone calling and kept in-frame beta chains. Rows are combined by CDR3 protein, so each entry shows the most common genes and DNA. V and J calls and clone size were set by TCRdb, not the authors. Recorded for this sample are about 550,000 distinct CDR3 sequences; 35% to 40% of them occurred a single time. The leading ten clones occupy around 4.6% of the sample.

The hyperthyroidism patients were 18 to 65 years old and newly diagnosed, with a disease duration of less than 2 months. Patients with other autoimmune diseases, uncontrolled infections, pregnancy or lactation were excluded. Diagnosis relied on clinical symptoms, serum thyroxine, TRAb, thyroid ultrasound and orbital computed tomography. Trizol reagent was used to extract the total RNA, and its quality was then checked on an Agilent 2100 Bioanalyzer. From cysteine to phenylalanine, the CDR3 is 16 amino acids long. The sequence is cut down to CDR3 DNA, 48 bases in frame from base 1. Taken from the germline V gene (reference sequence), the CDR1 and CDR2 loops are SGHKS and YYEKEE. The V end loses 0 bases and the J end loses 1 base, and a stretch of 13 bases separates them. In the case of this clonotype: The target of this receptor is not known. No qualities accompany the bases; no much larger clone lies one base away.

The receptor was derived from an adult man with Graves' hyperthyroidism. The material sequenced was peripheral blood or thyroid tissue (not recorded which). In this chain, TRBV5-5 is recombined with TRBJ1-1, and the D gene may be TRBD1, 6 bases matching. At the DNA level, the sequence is TGTGCCAGCAGCTTGGGGCAGGGGTCACAGAACACTGAAGCTTTCTTT. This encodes CASSLGQGSQNTEAFF.